This TCR beta chain was found in a study of blood T cell repertoires in COVID-19 (dated by TCRdb to the early 2020s). Concerning the study at large: Collaborator samples came from the United States, Italy and Spain and covered acute and convalescent phases of COVID-19. The prospective study material was composed of cDNA or gDNA derived from T cells, B-cell-depleted T cells, or PBMCs. Deeply sampled blood TCRbeta repertoires from subjects exposed to, actively infected with, or recovered from COVID-19 were included in the dataset. The repertoires were released in a freely available public database meant as a resource for research on the immune response to SARS-CoV-2. Samples were obtained from the ongoing ImmuneRACE study (first 160 participants) and from about 1,300 subjects provided by 6 global collaborators. A de-identified subject ID, COVID-19 status, age in years and sex were almost always included in the sample metadata. Where available, HLA class I and class II types were obtained from metadata supplied by the sample provider rather than from assay-based typing. Broader findings and caveats from the paper: The amount of clinical and demographic metadata varied by source and participant and was provided uncurated.

One collaborating source in Seattle enrolled patients while the patients were actively infected and followed the patients over time throughout the course of disease. Collaborating institutions collected whole blood in K2EDTA tubes following their own protocols. For TCRbeta analysis, collaborator samples were shipped as frozen whole blood, as isolated PBMCs, or as DNA extracted from either sample type. TCRbeta CDR3 regions were amplified from genomic DNA using the immunoSEQ Assay, a bias-controlled multiplex PCR. Per the original workflow: Nucleated cell counts per sample were estimated from amplification of reference gene primers within the assay. To quantify the absolute abundance of each unique TCRbeta CDR3 rearrangement, sequence reads were collapsed and filtered. For each sample, productive Simpson clonality was calculated as the square root of Simpson's diversity index across productive rearrangements. In its TCRdb copy, this immuneACCESS table keeps in-frame sequences only and misses some clones. Where compared with another copy, unresolved V genes explain less than half of these, and the others have no known cause. The DNA gave D and trimming, while V, J and clone size come from that table. This sample holds roughly 290,000 clones; under 85% were observed only once. The leading ten clones occupy 0.87% of the sample.

There are 13 amino acids in the CDR3, from cysteine to phenylalanine inclusive. The sequence is cut down to CDR3 DNA, 39 bases in frame from base 1. The germline ends are 12 bases apart after V is trimmed by 8 bases and J by 2 bases. CDR1 and CDR2, looked up from the germline V gene (reference sequence), are LNHDA and SQIVND. A note on this clone: Which antigen it targets is not known. It has no much larger one-base neighbor in the sample; base qualities were not kept.

Sequences were obtained from peripheral blood. The TCR originated in a human donor with COVID-19, enrolled during active disease. The donor label of this sample is uncertain. The rearrangement joined TRBV19 to TRBJ1-2; the D region possibly corresponds to TRBD1 (6 bases align). The bases read TGTGCCAGTGAACAGGGTCGGAACTATGGCTACACCTTC. Its coded protein is CASEQGRNYGYTF.